This TCR beta chain was obtained from a study of technical replicates of blood from several donors. Only in-frame clones appear in the TCRdb table, and some are missing; sequencing was by immunoSEQ multiplex PCR. The table lists about 72,000 clones, 92% of them singletons. The CDR3 is 16 residues long. The TCR sequence derives from a human donor in good health. The V and J genes are TRBV21-1 and TRBJ2-3; TRBD2, the table's D call, lacks a check against the DNA. TRBV21-1 constitutes a pseudogene. Material: T cells isolated from PBMCs. CDR3 in DNA: TGTGCCAGCAGCAAACAATTGCGGGAGGGGACAGATACGCAGTATTTT. Translated: CASSKQLREGTDTQYF.